This TCR beta chain was found in a study of cytomegalovirus exposure and HLA in healthy donors. Note on this clone: Its antigen is unknown.

The PCR employed 60 Vbeta primers together with 13 Jbeta primers. The assay was immunoSEQ multiplex PCR, and TCRdb's table has in-frame clones only and misses some. The sample consists of some 120,000 clones, about four fifths of them appearing once. Study-wide points: A likely sequencing artifact accounted for one observed cluster of highly shared sequence variants.

The V gene end was trimmed by 5 bases and the J gene end by 4 bases; junction bases not matched to a gene: 5. The CDR3 covers 15 residues. CDR1 SSHAT and CDR2 FNYEAQ come from the germline V gene (reference sequence). V is TRBV7-7 and J is TRBJ2-1, with 10 bases identical to TRBD2. This TCR was recovered from a man aged 25-45 years in good health and CMV-seropositive. Sequencing input: PBMCs. CDR3 coding DNA: TGTGCCAGCAGCATGGGACTAGCGCATTACAATGAGCAGTTCTTC. Translation: CASSMGLAHYNEQFF.